Detailed here is one TCR beta chain. Clones were read by immunoSEQ multiplex PCR, and TCRdb kept only the in-frame ones, dropping some. The sample shows 70,000 to 100,000 clones, about 91% of them seen only once. This sample is drawn from a study of OX40 agonist ivuxolimab in advanced cancers. J lost 3 bases, V lost 3 bases, and 3 bases had no gene match. This CDR3 contains 15 residues. The germline V gene has CDR1 SGHDN and CDR2 FVKESK. The sequence was obtained from an adult with an advanced solid tumor such as melanoma, head and neck, liver or kidney cancer. The V and J genes are TRBV14 and TRBJ2-1; 9 bases match TRBD1. Specimen: CD4+ or CD8+ T cells sorted from blood, collected in a trial of the OX40 agonist ivuxolimab. The CDR3 DNA follows: TGTGCCAGCAGCCAGCCGGGACAGGGCTACAATGAGCAGTTCTTC. Translating gives CASSQPGQGYNEQFF.